This note documents a single T cell receptor beta chain sequence. What it binds is unknown. Data came from immunoSEQ multiplex PCR; TCRdb stores just in-frame clones and leaves some out. The sample lists about 110,000 clones, about nine tenths occurring once. The data belong to a study of siplizumab effects on memory and regulatory T cells. Germline-derived CDR1 and CDR2 are MNHEY and SMNVEV (reference sequence). Trimming shortened V by 4 bases and J by 3 bases, and 10 bases separated the two germline ends. This CDR3 is 14 amino acids long. Findings and caveats of the study: Memory cells that were CD4+ and unstimulated gave rise to alloreactive sequences, which siplizumab significantly reduced.

V usage is TRBV27 and J usage is TRBJ2-1, with D uncertain. Material for sequencing was CD4+ T cells sorted from blood. The TCR was taken from a human donor in good health. The CDR3 coding sequence is TGTGCCAGCAGTTCGGTAGCTCTCTACAATGAGCAGTTCTTC. Residues: CASSSVALYNEQFF.